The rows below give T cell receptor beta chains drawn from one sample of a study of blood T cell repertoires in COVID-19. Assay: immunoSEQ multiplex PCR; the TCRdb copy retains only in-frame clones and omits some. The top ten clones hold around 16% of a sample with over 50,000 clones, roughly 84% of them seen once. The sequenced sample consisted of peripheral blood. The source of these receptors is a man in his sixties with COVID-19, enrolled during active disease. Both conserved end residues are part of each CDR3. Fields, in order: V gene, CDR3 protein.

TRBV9	CASSAHRGLSYTEAFF
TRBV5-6	CASSFGQSNYGYTF
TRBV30	CASSAGVGYTF
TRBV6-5	CASTREGGNTEAFF
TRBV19	CASSPPQGQGFSSAGEKLFF
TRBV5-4	CASSPTLGGAKNIQYF
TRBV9	CASSVVPLGTDTQYF
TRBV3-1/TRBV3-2	CASSQGQSRSEAFF
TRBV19	CASSGTGVDEQFF
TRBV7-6	CASSSKGGQIRETQYF
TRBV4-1	CASSQEGTGVGETQYF